This TCR beta chain was profiled in a study of blood T cell repertoires in COVID-19 (dated by TCRdb to 2020 to 2022). Study-level background: Samples covering the acute and convalescent phases of COVID-19 were provided by collaborators in the United States, Italy and Spain. The repertoires were released in a freely available public database meant as a resource for research on the immune response to SARS-CoV-2. A de-identified subject ID, COVID-19 status, age in years and sex were almost always included in the sample metadata. The dataset comprised deeply sampled blood TCRbeta repertoires from subjects exposed to, actively infected with, or recovered from COVID-19. Where available, HLA class I and class II types were obtained from metadata supplied by the sample provider rather than from assay-based typing. Samples came from the ongoing ImmuneRACE study (first 160 participants) plus 1,254 subjects from 6 global collaborators. The prospective study material was composed of cDNA or gDNA derived from T cells, B-cell-depleted T cells, or PBMCs.

CDR1 and CDR2 are read off the germline V gene as MNHEY and SVGEGT. There are 14 amino acids in the CDR3, from cysteine to phenylalanine inclusive. The kept DNA is CDR3 alone, 42 bases in frame from the first base. V is reduced by 4 bases and J by 6 bases, leaving a spacing of 13 bases between them. TCRbeta CDR3 regions were amplified from genomic DNA using the immunoSEQ Assay, a bias-controlled multiplex PCR. As for the authors' bioinformatics: Within the assay, amplification of reference gene primers was used to estimate how many nucleated cells each sample contained. Sequence reads were collapsed and filtered to measure the absolute abundance of every unique TCRbeta CDR3 rearrangement. For each sample, productive Simpson clonality was calculated as the square root of Simpson's diversity index across productive rearrangements. TCRdb stores this immuneACCESS table with in-frame sequences only. Part of the clones is absent; in the studies checked, under half of the shortfall reflects unresolved V genes, and no reason is known for the rest. V, J and clone size were drawn from that table, and D and trimming were deduced from the DNA. The table for this sample lists under 450,000 clones; approximately 77% of them were counted only once. Of the sample, 0.85% to 1.3% is held by the ten largest clones.

Collaborating institutions collected whole blood in K2EDTA tubes following their own protocols. Collaborator samples were shipped for TCRbeta analysis as frozen whole blood, isolated PBMCs, or DNA extracted from either sample type. A few counts support this clone. Its antigen is not yet known. It has no much larger one-base neighbor in the sample; base qualities were not kept. Study-wide conclusions, independent of this receptor: The quantity of clinical and demographic metadata differed by source and by participant and was supplied without curation.

Sequencing was carried out using peripheral blood. Rearrangement joined TRBV6-2 or TRBV6-3 to TRBJ1-5, with a tentative D gene TRBD1 over 5 matching bases. The clonotype was recovered from a human donor with acute or convalescent COVID-19. The donor label of this sample is uncertain. The CDR3: CASSSQGESQPQHF. Here is the DNA: TGTGCCAGCAGTTCCCAGGGTGAGAGTCAGCCCCAGCATTTT.